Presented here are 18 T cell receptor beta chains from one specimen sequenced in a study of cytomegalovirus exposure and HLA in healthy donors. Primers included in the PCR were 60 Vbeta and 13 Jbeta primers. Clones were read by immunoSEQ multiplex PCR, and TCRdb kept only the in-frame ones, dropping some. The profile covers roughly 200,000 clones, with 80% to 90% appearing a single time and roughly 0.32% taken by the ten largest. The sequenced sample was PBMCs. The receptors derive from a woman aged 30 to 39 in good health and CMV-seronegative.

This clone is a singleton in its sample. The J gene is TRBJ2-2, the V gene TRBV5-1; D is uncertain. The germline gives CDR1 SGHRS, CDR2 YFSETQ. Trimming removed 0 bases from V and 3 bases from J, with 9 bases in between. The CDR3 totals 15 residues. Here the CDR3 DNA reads TGCGCCAGCAGCTTGGCCGCAGTCGACACCGGGGAGCTGTTTTTT. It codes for CASSLAAVDTGELFF. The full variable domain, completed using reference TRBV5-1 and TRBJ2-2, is KAGVTQTPRYLIKTRGQQVTLSCSPISGHRSVSWYQQTPGQGLQFLFEYFSETQRNKGNFPGRFSGRQFSNSRSEMNVSTLELGDSALYLCASSLAAVDTGELFFGEGSRLTVL.

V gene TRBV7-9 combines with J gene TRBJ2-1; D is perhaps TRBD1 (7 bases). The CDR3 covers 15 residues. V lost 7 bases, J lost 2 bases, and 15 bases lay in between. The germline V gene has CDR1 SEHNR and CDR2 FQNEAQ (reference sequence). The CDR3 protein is CASITGAGPYNEQFF. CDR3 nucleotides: TGTGCCAGCATTACAGGGGCGGGGCCCTACAATGAGCAGTTCTTC. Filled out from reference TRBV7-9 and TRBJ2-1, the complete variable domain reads DTGVSQNPRHKITKRGQNVTFRCDPISEHNRLYWYRQTLGQGPEFLTYFQNEAQLEKSRLLSDRFSAERPKGSFSTLEIQRTEQGDSAMYLCASITGAGPYNEQFFGPGTRLTVL.

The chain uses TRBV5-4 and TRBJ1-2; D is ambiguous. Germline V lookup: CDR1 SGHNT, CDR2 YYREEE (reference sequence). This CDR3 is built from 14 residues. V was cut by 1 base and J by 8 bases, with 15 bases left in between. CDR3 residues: CASSLSRFSLGYTF. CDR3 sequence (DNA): TGTGCCAGCAGCTTGTCTAGATTTTCGTTGGGCTACACCTTC. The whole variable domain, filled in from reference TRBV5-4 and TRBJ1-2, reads ETGVTQSPTHLIKTRGQQVTLRCSSQSGHNTVSWYQQALGQGPQFIFQYYREEENGRGNFPPRFSGLQFPNYSSELNVNALELDDSALYLCASSLSRFSLGYTFGSGTRLTVV.

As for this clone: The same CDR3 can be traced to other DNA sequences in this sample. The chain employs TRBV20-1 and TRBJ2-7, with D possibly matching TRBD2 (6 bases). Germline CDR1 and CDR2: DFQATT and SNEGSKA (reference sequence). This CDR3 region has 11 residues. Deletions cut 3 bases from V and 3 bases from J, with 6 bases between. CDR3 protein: CSARGLYEQYF. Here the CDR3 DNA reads TGCAGTGCTAGGGGACTCTACGAGCAGTACTTC.

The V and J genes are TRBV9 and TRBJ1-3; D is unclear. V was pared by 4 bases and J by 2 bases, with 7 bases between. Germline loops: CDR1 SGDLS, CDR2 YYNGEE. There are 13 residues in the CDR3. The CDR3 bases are TGTGCCAGCAGCCCCCATGCTGGAAACACCATATATTTT. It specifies CASSPHAGNTIYF.

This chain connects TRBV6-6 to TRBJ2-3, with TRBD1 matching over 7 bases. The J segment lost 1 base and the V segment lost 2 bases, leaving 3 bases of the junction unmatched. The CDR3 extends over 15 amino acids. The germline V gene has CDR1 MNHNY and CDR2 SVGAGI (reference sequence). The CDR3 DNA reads TGTGCCAGCAGTTACAAAGGACAGGGCACAGATACGCAGTATTTT. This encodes CASSYKGQGTDTQYF.

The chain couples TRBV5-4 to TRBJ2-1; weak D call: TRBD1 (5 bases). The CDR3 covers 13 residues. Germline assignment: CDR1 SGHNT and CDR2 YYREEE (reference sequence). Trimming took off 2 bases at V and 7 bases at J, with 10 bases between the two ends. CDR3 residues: CASSFQGMNEQFF. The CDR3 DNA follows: TGTGCCAGCAGCTTCCAGGGTATGAATGAGCAGTTCTTC.

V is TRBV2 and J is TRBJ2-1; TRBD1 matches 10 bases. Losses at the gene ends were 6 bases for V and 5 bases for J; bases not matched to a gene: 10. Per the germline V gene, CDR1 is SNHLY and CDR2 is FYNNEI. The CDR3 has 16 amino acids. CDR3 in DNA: TGTGCCAGCAGAGGGAAGACAGGGGGCTACCACAATGAGCAGTTCTTC. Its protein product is CASRGKTGGYHNEQFF.

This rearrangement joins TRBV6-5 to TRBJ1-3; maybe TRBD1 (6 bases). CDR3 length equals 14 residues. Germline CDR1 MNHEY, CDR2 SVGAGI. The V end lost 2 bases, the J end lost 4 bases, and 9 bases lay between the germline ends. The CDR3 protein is CASSYRDTGNTIYF. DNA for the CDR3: TGTGCCAGCAGTTACAGGGACACGGGAAACACCATATATTTT.

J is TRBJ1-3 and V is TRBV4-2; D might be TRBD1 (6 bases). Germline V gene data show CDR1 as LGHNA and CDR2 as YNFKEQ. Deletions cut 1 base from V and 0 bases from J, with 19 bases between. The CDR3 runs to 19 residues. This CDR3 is CASSQVPDLTGSSGNTIYF. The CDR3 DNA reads TGTGCCAGCAGCCAAGTGCCGGATTTAACAGGGAGCTCTGGAAACACCATATATTTT.

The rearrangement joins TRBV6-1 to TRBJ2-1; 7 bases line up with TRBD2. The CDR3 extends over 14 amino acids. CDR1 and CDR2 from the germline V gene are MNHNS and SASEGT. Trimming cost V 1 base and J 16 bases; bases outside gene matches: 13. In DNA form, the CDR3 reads TGTGCCAGCAGTGAAGGCTCTAGCGGCCGGCGCGGTTTCTTC. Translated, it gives CASSEGSSGRRGFF.

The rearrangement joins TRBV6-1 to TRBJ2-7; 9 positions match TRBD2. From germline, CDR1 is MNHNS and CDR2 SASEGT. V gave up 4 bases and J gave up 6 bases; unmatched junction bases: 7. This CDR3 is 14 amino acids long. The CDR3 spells CASSAGTSFIEQYF. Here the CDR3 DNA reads TGTGCCAGCAGTGCCGGGACTAGCTTTATCGAGCAGTACTTC.

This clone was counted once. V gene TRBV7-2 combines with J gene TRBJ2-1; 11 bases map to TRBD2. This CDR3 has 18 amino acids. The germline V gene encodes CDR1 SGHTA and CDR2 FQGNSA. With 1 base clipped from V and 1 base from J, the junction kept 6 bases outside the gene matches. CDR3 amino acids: CASSLVSGGAGSYNEQFF. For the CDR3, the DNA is TGTGCCAGCAGCTTAGTTAGCGGGGGGGCAGGGTCCTACAATGAGCAGTTCTTC.

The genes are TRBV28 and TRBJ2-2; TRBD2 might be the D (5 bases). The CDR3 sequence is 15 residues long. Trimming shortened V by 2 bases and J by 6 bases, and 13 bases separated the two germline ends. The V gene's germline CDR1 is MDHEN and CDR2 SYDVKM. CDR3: CASSLTGLIAGELFF. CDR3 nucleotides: TGTGCCAGCAGTTTAACCGGACTGATTGCCGGGGAGCTGTTTTTT. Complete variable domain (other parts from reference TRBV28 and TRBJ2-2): DVKVTQSSRYLVKRTGEKVFLECVQDMDHENMFWYRQDPGLGLRLIYFSYDVKMKEKGDIPEGYSVSREKKERFSLILESASTNQTSMYLCASSLTGLIAGELFFGEGSRLTVL.

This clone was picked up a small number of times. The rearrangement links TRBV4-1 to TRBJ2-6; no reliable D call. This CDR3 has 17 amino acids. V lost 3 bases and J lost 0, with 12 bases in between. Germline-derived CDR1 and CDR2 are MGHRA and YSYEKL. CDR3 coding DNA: TGCGCCAGCAGCCACAAACCTACGGGCTCTGGGGCCAACGTCCTGACTTTC. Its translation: CASSHKPTGSGANVLTF.

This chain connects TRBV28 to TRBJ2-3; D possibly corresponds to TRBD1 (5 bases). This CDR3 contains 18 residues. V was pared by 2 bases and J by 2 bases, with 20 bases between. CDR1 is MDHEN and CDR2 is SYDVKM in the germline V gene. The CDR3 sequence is CASSLRGLERQDTDTQYF. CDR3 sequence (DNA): TGTGCCAGCAGTTTAAGGGGTCTGGAGCGCCAAGACACAGATACGCAGTATTTT. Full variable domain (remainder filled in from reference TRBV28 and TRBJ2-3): DVKVTQSSRYLVKRTGEKVFLECVQDMDHENMFWYRQDPGLGLRLIYFSYDVKMKEKGDIPEGYSVSREKKERFSLILESASTNQTSMYLCASSLRGLERQDTDTQYFGPGTRLTVL.

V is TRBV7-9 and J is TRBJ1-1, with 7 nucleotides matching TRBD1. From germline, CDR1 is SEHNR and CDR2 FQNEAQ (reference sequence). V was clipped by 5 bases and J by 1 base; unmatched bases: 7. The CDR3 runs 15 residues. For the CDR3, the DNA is TGTGCCAGCAGCCCCCAGACAGGGTCGAACACTGAAGCTTTCTTT. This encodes CASSPQTGSNTEAFF.

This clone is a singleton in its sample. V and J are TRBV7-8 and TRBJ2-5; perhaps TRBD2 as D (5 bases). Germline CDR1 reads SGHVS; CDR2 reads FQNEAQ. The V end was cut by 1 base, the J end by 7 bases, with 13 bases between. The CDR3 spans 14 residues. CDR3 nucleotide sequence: TGTGCCAGCAGCTTAGGTACTAGATTATTGACCCAGTACTTC. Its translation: CASSLGTRLLTQYF.